This note documents a single T cell receptor beta chain sequence. This sample stems from a study of blood T cell repertoires in COVID-19. Profiling relied on immunoSEQ multiplex PCR, and the TCRdb table lists in-frame clones only, not all of them. Of approximately 74,000 clones in the sample, around four fifths were seen once. The CDR3 has 18 amino acids. Deletions cut 1 base from V and 6 bases from J, with 23 bases between. The V gene's germline CDR1 is LGHNA and CDR2 YNFKEQ. The sample was peripheral blood. The chain is built from TRBV4-2 and TRBJ2-3, with a tentative D call TRBD2 (5 bases). The receptor was derived from an elderly man with active or convalescent COVID-19. CDR3 residues: CASSQAFPQRRVRDTQYF. Written as DNA, the CDR3 is TGTGCCAGCAGCCAAGCCTTTCCCCAGCGGCGGGTTCGGGATACGCAGTATTTT.